The entry below gives a single T cell receptor beta chain sequence along with its context. Its antigen is not yet known. The record has no base qualities; no much larger clone is one base away. This specimen comes from a study of glioma-infiltrating T cells (dated by TCRdb to the mid-2010s). For the wider study: The study sequenced TCR alpha- and beta-chain repertoires from glioma tissue, from non-neoplastic brain tissue and from matched peripheral blood mononuclear cells. Each tissue-infiltrating repertoire was compared with the same patient's peripheral blood repertoire to measure divergence between tissue and blood T-cell populations. The paired cohort comprised three low-grade glioma patients, eight or nine primary glioblastoma patients and three non-glioma patients contributing non-neoplastic brain tissue. Beyond this particular receptor, the publication reports: VJ-independent divergence between tissue and blood was found to be below expectation in non-neoplastic patients but above expectation in all gliomas, particularly low-grade gliomas. Group comparisons were based on small numbers of patients: three non-neoplastic, three low-grade glioma and about 8 glioblastoma patients. Very few CDR3 sequences were shared between tissue and blood, attributed to high CDR3 diversity and limited sampling.

The CDR3 holds 16 amino acids from the cysteine to the phenylalanine. The read is trimmed to its CDR3 DNA, 48 bases read in frame from base 1. CDR1 and CDR2 were assigned from the germline V gene as SGHAT and FQNNGV. Trimming removed 4 bases from V and 10 bases from J, leaving 23 bases between the germline ends. The iRepertoire nested amplicon-rescue multiplex PCR (arm-PCR) platform was used to amplify TCR alpha and beta CDR3 regions from RNA. The input for one-step reverse transcription and amplification was roughly 100-450 ng of either tissue mRNA or PBMC total RNA. After bead purification, a secondary multiplex PCR added Illumina adapters, and libraries were gel-purified between 200 and 400 bp. Demultiplexing relied on internal 6-nucleotide barcodes carried by the libraries. Libraries were sequenced on an Illumina MiSeq with 2x220 or 2x250 nucleotide paired-end reads. The authors processed their data as follows. FLASH 1.2.11 was used to merge paired reads, and BWA-MEM then aligned the reads to the GRCh37 human genome before TRA and TRB reads were extracted. An IMGT-derived reference of cassette sequences and CDR3 motifs, with pseudogenes included, was used for V and J assignment. Reads were translated in three frames, and productive CDR3s were defined as those with a C...FGXG motif and no stop codons. Clonotypes were defined as unique combinations of V-J cassette pair and CDR3 amino acid sequence. Filtering of reads was based on Hamming distance, with the threshold set by the sequence error rate of each sample in mapped regions. TCRdb handled the public reads itself, with Q25 trimming in fastp and clone calling in MiXCR, and kept productive beta chains. One record per CDR3 amino acid sequence lists the most common genes and DNA. The V and J calls shown here were made by TCRdb, not taken from the authors' results. This sample gives 20,000 to 25,000 distinct CDR3 sequences in total; about 22% of them show up just once. Jointly, the top ten make up around 13% of the sample.

The TCR sequence derives from a human donor with low-grade glioma or glioblastoma, undergoing nonglioma brain surgery, or in good health (not recorded which). The chain is made from TRBV11-2 and TRBJ2-1; TRBD1 is perhaps the D gene, given 5 matching bases. The sequencing input was glioma tissue, nonneoplastic brain tissue, or PBMCs (not recorded which). The DNA sequence is as follows: TGTGCCAGCAGCTCAGGAAGGGGCCTCCCGATGGTGGAGCAGTTCTTC. Its translation is CASSSGRGLPMVEQFF.